A selection of T cell receptor beta chains follows, all from one sample in a study of cytomegalovirus exposure and HLA in healthy donors. Profiled with immunoSEQ multiplex PCR; TCRdb holds only in-frame clones, not every one. The sample lists about 130,000 clones, over 65% occurring once. The sample consisted of PBMCs. The receptor source for this set is a man aged 35-49 years in good health and CMV-seropositive. CDR3s include the opening cysteine and the closing phenylalanine or tryptophan. A D gene is named only where the DNA matches it firmly. Only part of the rows carry a size: once, few, many, or a class if the clone is expanded.

J gene | CDR3 length | V gene | clone size | D gene | CDR3 protein | CDR3 DNA
TRBJ2-1 | 15 | TRBV27 | - | - | CASSPARGADNEQFF | TGTGCCAGCAGTCCCGCTAGGGGTGCAGACAATGAGCAGTTCTTC
TRBJ1-2 | 16 | TRBV10-2 | - | - | CASSESTGVNDYGYTF | TGCGCCAGCAGTGAGTCGACCGGGGTGAACGACTATGGCTACACCTTC
TRBJ1-2 | 16 | TRBV27 | - | - | CASSPRQAPANYGYTF | TGTGCCAGCAGTCCAAGACAGGCTCCGGCTAACTATGGCTACACCTTC
TRBJ2-7 | 15 | TRBV10-3 | - | - | CAISESRQASYEQYF | TGTGCCATCAGTGAGTCGAGACAGGCGTCCTACGAGCAGTACTTC
TRBJ2-2 | 15 | TRBV7-7 | - | TRBD1 | CASSRRQGANGELFF | TGTGCTAGCAGCCGACGGCAGGGGGCAAACGGGGAGCTGTTTTTT
TRBJ2-3 | 15 | TRBV5-3 | few | TRBD1 | CARSPTGGRTDTQYF | TGTGCCAGAAGCCCGACAGGGGGGAGGACAGATACGCAGTATTTT
TRBJ2-7 | 16 | TRBV9 | - | TRBD2 | CASSVEGGRGSYEQYF | TGTGCCAGCAGCGTCGAAGGCGGGAGGGGATCCTACGAGCAGTACTTC
TRBJ1-5 | 16 | TRBV11-3 | - | TRBD1 | CASSPRTGFNNQPQHF | TGTGCCAGCAGCCCCCGGACAGGCTTTAACAATCAGCCCCAGCATTTT
TRBJ2-1 | 17 | TRBV4-2 | once | - | CASSRGDVGAPRAGEFF | TGTGCCAGCAGTCGCGGGGATGTCGGAGCACCTAGGGCTGGGGAGTTCTTC
TRBJ2-3 | 15 | TRBV5-1 | - | TRBD2 | CASSLGTSETDTQYF | TGCGCCAGCAGCCTAGGGACTAGCGAGACAGATACGCAGTATTTT
TRBJ1-1 | 11 | TRBV6-6 | - | - | CASDSNTEAFF | TGTGCCAGCGACTCGAACACTGAAGCTTTCTTT
TRBJ2-7 | 14 | TRBV19 | - | - | CASSIGGGFYEQYF | TGTGCCAGTAGTATCGGTGGAGGCTTCTACGAGCAGTACTTC
TRBJ2-7 | 14 | TRBV7-9 | once | TRBD2 | CAHEASGYSYEQYF | TGTGCCCACGAGGCTAGCGGGTACTCCTACGAGCAGTACTTC
TRBJ2-1 | 16 | TRBV28 | - | TRBD2 | CASSSPTSGSYNEQFF | TGTGCCAGCAGTTCCCCAACTAGCGGGTCGTACAATGAGCAGTTCTTC
TRBJ1-6 | 17 | TRBV25-1 | - | TRBD1 | CASSGDRGPDPNSPLHF | TGTGCCAGCAGTGGTGACAGGGGCCCCGATCCTAATTCACCCCTCCACTTT
TRBJ2-1 | 13 | TRBV5-1 | - | TRBD1 | CASSWTGDNEQFF | TGCGCCAGCAGCTGGACAGGGGACAATGAGCAGTTCTTC
TRBJ1-5 | 14 | TRBV30 | - | - | CAWTQDRLRQPQHF | TGTGCCTGGACGCAAGACAGGCTCAGGCAGCCCCAGCATTTT
TRBJ1-3 | 13 | TRBV29-1 | - | - | CSVAGQTGNTIYF | TGCAGCGTCGCAGGACAGACTGGAAACACCATATATTTT
TRBJ1-1 | 16 | TRBV5-1 | - | - | CASSPRAGKGLTEAFF | TGCGCCAGCAGCCCTAGGGCAGGGAAGGGACTCACTGAAGCTTTCTTT
TRBJ2-1 | 15 | TRBV10-3 | - | TRBD2 | CAIRPGTSVINEQFF | TGTGCCATCAGGCCCGGGACTAGCGTTATTAATGAGCAGTTCTTC
TRBJ1-3 | 13 | TRBV9 | few | TRBD1 | CASSPTGGNTIYF | TGTGCCAGCAGCCCGACAGGGGGAAACACCATATATTTT
TRBJ1-5 | 12 | TRBV30 | - | - | CAWSEENQPQHF | TGTGCCTGGAGTGAGGAGAATCAGCCCCAGCATTTT
TRBJ2-1 | 12 | TRBV19 | - | - | CASSIRGYEQFF | TGTGCCAGTAGTATTCGGGGGTATGAGCAGTTCTTC
TRBJ2-2 | 13 | TRBV10-1 | - | - | CASTSTNTGELFF | TGCGCCAGCACTAGCACGAACACCGGGGAGCTGTTTTTT
TRBJ2-3 | 12 | TRBV6-6 | once | - | CATHRNTDTQYF | TGTGCCACCCACAGAAACACAGATACGCAGTATTTT
TRBJ2-1 | 18 | TRBV9 | - | TRBD2 | CASSVESALAGGPGEQFF | TGTGCCAGCAGCGTAGAATCCGCCCTAGCGGGGGGGCCCGGGGAGCAGTTCTTC
TRBJ1-1 | 13 | TRBV10-2 | once | - | CASSSAGRTEAFF | TGCGCCAGCAGTAGCGCTGGGAGGACTGAAGCTTTCTTT